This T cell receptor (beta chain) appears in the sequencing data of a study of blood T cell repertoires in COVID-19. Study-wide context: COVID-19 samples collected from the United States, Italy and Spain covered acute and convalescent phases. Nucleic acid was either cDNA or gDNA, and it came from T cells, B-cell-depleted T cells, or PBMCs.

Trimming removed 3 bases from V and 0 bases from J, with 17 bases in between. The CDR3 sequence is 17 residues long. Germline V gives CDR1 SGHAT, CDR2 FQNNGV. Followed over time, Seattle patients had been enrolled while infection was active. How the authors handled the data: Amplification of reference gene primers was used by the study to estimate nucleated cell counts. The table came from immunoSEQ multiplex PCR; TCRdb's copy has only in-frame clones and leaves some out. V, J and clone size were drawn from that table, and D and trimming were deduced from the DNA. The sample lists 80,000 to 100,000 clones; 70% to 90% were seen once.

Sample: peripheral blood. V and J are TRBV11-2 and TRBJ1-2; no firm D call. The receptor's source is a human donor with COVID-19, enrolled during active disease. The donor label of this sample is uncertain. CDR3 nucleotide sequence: TGTGCCAGCAGCTTTAGACCCCAGGCAGATTCTAACTATGGCTACACCTTC. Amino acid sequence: CASSFRPQADSNYGYTF.